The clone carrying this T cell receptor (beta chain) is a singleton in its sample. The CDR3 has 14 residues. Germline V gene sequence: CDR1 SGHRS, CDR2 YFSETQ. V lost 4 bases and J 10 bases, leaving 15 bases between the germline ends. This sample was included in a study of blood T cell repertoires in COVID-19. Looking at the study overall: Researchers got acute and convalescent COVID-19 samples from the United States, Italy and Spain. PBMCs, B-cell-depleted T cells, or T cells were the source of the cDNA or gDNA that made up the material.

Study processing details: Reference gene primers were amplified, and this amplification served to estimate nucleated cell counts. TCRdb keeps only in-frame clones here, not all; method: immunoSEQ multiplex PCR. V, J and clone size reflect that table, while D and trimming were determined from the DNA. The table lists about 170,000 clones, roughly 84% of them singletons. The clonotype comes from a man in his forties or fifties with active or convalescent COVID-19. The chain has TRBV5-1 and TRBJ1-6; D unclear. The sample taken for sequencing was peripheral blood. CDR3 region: CASSKTRKESPLHF. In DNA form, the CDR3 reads TGCGCCAGCAGCAAGACTCGTAAAGAATCACCCCTCCACTTT.